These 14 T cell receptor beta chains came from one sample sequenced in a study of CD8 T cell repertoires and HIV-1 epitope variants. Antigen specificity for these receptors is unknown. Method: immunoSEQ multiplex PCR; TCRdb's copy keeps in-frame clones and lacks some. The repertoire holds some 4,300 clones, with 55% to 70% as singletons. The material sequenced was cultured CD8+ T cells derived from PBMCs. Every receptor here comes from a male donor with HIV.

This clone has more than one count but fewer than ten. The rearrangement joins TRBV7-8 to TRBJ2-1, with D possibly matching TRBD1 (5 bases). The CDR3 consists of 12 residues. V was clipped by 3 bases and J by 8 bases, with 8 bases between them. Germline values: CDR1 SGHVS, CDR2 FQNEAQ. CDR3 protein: CASSFRVDEQFF. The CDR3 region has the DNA TGTGCCAGCAGCTTCAGGGTAGATGAGCAGTTCTTC.

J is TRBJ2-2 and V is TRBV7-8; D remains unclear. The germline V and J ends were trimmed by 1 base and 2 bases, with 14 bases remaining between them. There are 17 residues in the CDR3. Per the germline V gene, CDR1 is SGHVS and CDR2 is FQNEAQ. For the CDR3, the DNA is TGTGCCAGCAGCTTAGAGGGCGAGGCCGTCAACACCGGGGAGCTGTTTTTT. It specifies CASSLEGEAVNTGELFF. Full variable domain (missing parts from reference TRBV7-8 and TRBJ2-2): GAGVSQSPRYKVAKRGQDVALRCDPISGHVSLFWYQQALGQGPEFLTYFQNEAQLDKSGLPSDRFFAERPEGSVSTLKIQRTQQEDSAVYLCASSLEGEAVNTGELFFGEGSRLTVL.

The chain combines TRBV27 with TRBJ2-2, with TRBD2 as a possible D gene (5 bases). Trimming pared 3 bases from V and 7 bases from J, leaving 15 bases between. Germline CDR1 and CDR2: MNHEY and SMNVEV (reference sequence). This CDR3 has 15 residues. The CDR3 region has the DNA TGTGCCAGCAGTTTCCCTCCAGGTGGAGGCGGGGAGCTGTTTTTT. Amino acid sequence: CASSFPPGGGGELFF.

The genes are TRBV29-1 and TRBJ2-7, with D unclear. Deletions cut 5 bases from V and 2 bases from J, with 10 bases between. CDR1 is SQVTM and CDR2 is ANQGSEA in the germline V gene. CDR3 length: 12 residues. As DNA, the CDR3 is TGCAGCGTTACAGACTCCACCTACGAGCAGTACTTC. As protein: CSVTDSTYEQYF.

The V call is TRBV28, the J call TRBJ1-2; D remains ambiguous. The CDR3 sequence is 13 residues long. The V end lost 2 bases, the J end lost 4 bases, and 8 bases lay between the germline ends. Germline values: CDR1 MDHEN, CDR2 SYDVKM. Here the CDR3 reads CASSLEVGYGYTF. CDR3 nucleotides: TGTGCCAGCAGTTTAGAAGTCGGCTATGGCTACACCTTC.

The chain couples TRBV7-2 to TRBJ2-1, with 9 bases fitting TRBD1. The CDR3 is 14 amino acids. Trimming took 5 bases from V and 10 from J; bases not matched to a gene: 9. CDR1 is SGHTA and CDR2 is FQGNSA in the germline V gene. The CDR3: CASSGRDRVWEQFF. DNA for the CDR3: TGTGCCAGCAGCGGCCGGGACAGGGTATGGGAGCAGTTCTTC.

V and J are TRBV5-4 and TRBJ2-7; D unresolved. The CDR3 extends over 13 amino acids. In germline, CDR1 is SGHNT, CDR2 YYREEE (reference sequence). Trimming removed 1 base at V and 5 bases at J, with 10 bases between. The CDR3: CASSLYFQDEQYF. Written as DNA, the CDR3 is TGTGCCAGCAGCTTGTATTTCCAGGACGAGCAGTACTTC.

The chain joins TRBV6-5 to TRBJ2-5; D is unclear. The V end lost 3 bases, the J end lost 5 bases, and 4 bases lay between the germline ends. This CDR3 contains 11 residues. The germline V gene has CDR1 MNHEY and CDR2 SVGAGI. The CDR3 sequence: CASSYGETQYF. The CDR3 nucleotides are TGTGCCAGCAGTTATGGGGAGACCCAGTACTTC.

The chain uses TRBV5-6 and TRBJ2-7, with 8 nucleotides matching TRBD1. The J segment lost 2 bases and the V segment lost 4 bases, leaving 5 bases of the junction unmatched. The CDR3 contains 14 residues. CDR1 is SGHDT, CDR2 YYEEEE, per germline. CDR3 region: CASSGGQAPYEQYF. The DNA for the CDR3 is TGTGCCAGCAGCGGGGGACAGGCCCCCTACGAGCAGTACTTC.

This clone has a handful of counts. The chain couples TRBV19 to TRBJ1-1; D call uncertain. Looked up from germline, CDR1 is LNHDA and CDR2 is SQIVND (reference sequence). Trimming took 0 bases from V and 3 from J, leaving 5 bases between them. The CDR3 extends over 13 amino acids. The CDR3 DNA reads TGTGCCAGTAGTATAGATCTAGACACTGAAGCTTTCTTT. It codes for CASSIDLDTEAFF.

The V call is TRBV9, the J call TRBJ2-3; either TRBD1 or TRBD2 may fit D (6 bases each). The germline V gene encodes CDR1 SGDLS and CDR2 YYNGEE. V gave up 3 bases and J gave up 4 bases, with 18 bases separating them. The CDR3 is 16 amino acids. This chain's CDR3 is CASSDTALGGPDTQYF. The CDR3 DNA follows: TGTGCCAGCAGCGATACCGCTCTAGGGGGGCCAGATACGCAGTATTTT. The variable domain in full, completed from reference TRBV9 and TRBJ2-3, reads DSGVTQTPKHLITATGQRVTLRCSPRSGDLSVYWYQQSLDQGLQFLIQYYNGEERAKGNILERFSAQQFPDLHSELNLSSLELGDSALYFCASSDTALGGPDTQYFGPGTRLTVL.

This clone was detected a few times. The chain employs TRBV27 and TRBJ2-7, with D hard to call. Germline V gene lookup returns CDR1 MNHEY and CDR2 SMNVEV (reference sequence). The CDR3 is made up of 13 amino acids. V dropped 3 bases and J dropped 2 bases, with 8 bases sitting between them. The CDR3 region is CASSLAKTYEQYF. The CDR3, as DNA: TGTGCCAGCAGTTTGGCTAAGACCTACGAGCAGTACTTC.

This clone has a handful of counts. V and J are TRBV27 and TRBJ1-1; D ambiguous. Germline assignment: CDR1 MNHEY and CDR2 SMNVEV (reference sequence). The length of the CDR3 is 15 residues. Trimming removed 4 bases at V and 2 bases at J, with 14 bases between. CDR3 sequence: CASSSLFTVNTEAFF. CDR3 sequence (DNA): TGTGCCAGCAGTTCCCTATTTACAGTAAACACTGAAGCTTTCTTT.

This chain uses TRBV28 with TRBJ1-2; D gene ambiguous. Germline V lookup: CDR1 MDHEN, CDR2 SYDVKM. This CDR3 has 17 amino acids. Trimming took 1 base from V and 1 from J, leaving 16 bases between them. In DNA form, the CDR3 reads TGTGCCAGCAGTTTATTGTCCGACGGTCTTAGTAACTATGGCTACACCTTC. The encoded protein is CASSLLSDGLSNYGYTF.